The 7 T cell receptor beta chains below come from one sample, sequenced in a study of shared clonotypes between healthy human individuals. Data came from immunoSEQ multiplex PCR; TCRdb stores just in-frame clones and leaves some out. The table has approximately 1,500,000 clones, more than 95% seen once. Sample: naive CD4+ T cells sorted from blood. Subset described: CD45RA+ positively selected. The receptors were gathered from a man aged 30 to 39 in good health.

The V gene is TRBV6-5, the J gene TRBJ2-2; D remains ambiguous. Trimming took off 8 bases at V and 4 bases at J, with 14 bases between the two ends. The V gene's germline CDR1 is MNHEY and CDR2 SVGAGI. CDR3 length equals 14 residues. Here the CDR3 reads CASGIPYSTGELFF. CDR3 DNA: TGTGCCAGCGGAATCCCTTATTCCACCGGGGAGCTGTTTTTT.

The chain is built from TRBV28 and TRBJ1-5; perhaps TRBD1 as D (6 bases). CDR1 and CDR2 (germline): MDHEN, SYDVKM. V lost 5 bases to trimming and J lost 4 bases, with 9 bases between them. The CDR3 sequence is 13 residues long. As DNA, the CDR3 is TGTGCCAGCAGTATGACAGGTAATCAGCCCCAGCATTTT. As protein: CASSMTGNQPQHF.

The chain has TRBV29-1 and TRBJ1-2; no clear D. The CDR3 extends over 12 amino acids. V was trimmed by 5 bases and J by 6 bases, leaving 13 bases between them. CDR1 is SQVTM, CDR2 ANQGSEA, per germline. The CDR3 nucleotides read TGCAGCGTTTCAGCCTCCTTACATGGCTACACCTTC. Translated, it gives CSVSASLHGYTF.

CDR3 protein: CASSAQGTGEMGYNEQFF. The CDR3 bases are TGCGCCAGCAGCGCCCAAGGGACAGGGGAAATGGGGTACAATGAGCAGTTCTTC. The rearrangement joins TRBV5-1 to TRBJ2-1; 10 bases line up with TRBD1. Unmatched junction bases numbered 14, after V lost 4 bases and J lost 4 bases. Germline V lookup: CDR1 SGHRS, CDR2 YFSETQ. The CDR3 sequence is 18 residues long.

This clone was seen a single time. This chain connects TRBV5-5 to TRBJ1-2; D remains ambiguous. This CDR3 contains 14 residues. V lost 0 bases and J 8 bases, leaving 14 bases between the germline ends. Germline CDR1 is SGHKS and CDR2 is YYEKEE (reference sequence). This chain's CDR3 is CASSLGAELGGYTF. CDR3 DNA sequence: TGTGCCAGCAGCTTGGGGGCCGAACTAGGGGGCTACACCTTC. The full variable domain, its missing parts supplied by reference TRBV5-5 and TRBJ1-2, is DAGVTQSPTHLIKTRGQQVTLRCSPISGHKSVSWYQQVLGQGPQFIFQYYEKEERGRGNFPDRFSARQFPNYSSELNVNALLLGDSALYLCASSLGAELGGYTFGSGTRLTVV.

The rearrangement uses TRBV7-9 and TRBJ2-3, with D uncertain. CDR1 is SEHNR and CDR2 is FQNEAQ in the germline V gene (reference sequence). CDR3 length: 13 residues. The V end lost 5 bases, the J end lost 4 bases, and 10 bases lay between the germline ends. The CDR3 nucleotides are TGTGCCAGCAGCCAACACCCCCCAGATACGCAGTATTTT. Translating gives CASSQHPPDTQYF.

The chain couples TRBV7-2 to TRBJ2-7; D gene ambiguous. The length of the CDR3 is 12 residues. V lost 5 bases to trimming and J lost 2 bases, with 7 bases between them. CDR1 and CDR2 from the germline V gene are SGHTA and FQGNSA. CDR3 coding DNA: TGTGCCAGCAGCCTCAGGCCCTACGAGCAGTACTTC. This codes for CASSLRPYEQYF.